This TCR beta chain appears in the sequencing data of a study of T cell responses to AZD1222 COVID-19 vaccine. Study-level points and caveats: Donors, mostly white British, included more females; clonal diversity was possibly underestimated. Scientists sampled the repertoires only once the peak T cell response had passed. Targets within unmutated variant regions were reportedly found for nearly half of spike-specific TCRs.

Using immunoSEQ multiplex PCR, the repertoire was profiled, and TCRdb retains in-frame clones only, with some absent. The repertoire holds about 99,000 clones, roughly 90% seen once, with around 20% in the top ten. Remarks on this clone: What it binds is unknown.

V lost 3 bases to trimming and J lost 14 bases, with 20 bases between them. Per germline, CDR1 SGHTA and CDR2 FQGNSA. The CDR3 has 15 residues. The sequence came from an adult in good health. V is TRBV7-2 and J is TRBJ1-6; the D gene is possibly TRBD1 (5 bases). The specimen was peripheral blood, collected on day 0 of AZD1222 vaccination. In DNA form, the CDR3 reads TGTGCCAGCAGCTTGTCCGGCCGCAGGGAGGGAACCCTCCACTTT. This gives the protein CASSLSGRREGTLHF.